The entry below describes one T cell receptor beta chain. Method: immunoSEQ multiplex PCR; TCRdb's copy keeps in-frame clones and lacks some. The sample records 90,000 to 100,000 clones, about four fifths being singletons. The data originate from a study of OX40 agonist ivuxolimab in advanced cancers. Study-wide background: Anti-PD-1, anti-PD-L1 or anti-CTLA-4 therapy given earlier was allowed, and around 40% had some.

Trimming stripped 2 bases from V and 1 base from J, with 1 base between. Germline lookup yields CDR1 SGHTA and CDR2 FQGTGA. This CDR3 contains 12 residues. This specimen was CD4+ or CD8+ T cells sorted from blood, taken in a trial of the OX40 agonist ivuxolimab. V gene TRBV7-3 combines with J gene TRBJ2-3; D is undetermined. The receptor comes from an adult with an advanced solid tumor such as melanoma, head and neck, liver or kidney cancer. CDR3 sequence reads: CASSLGTDTQYF. As DNA, the CDR3 is TGTGCCAGCAGCTTAGGCACAGATACGCAGTATTTT. Based on the CDR3 plus reference TRBV7-3 and TRBJ2-3, the full variable domain is GAGVSQTPSNKVTEKGKYVELRCDPISGHTALYWYRQSLGQGPEFLIYFQGTGAADDSGLPNDRFFAVRPEGSVSTLKIQRTERGDSAVYLCASSLGTDTQYFGPGTRLTVL.